A selection of T cell receptor beta chains follows, all from one sample in a study of PD-1 blockade in classical Hodgkin lymphoma. The method was immunoSEQ multiplex PCR; TCRdb's version includes in-frame clones alone and lacks a portion of them. The sample lists some 50,000 clones; about 73% were seen once. This specimen was peripheral blood mononuclear cells (PBMCs), taken at baseline. The receptors here all came from a human donor with classical Hodgkin lymphoma. CDR3s include the opening cysteine and the closing phenylalanine or tryptophan. D genes are given only for firm matches. Size is stated for part of the rows, as once, few or many counts, or as a class when the clone is expanded.

few	TRBJ2-5	14	TRBV5-1	TRBD2	TGCGCCAGCAGCCCCGGACTAGCGGGAGAGACCCAGTACTTC	CASSPGLAGETQYF
-	TRBJ2-3	14	TRBV4-1	-	TGCGCCAGCAGCCAAGATCTCCGCACAGATACGCAGTATTTT	CASSQDLRTDTQYF
-	TRBJ2-1	16	TRBV27	TRBD1	TGTGCCAGCAGTTTATTCGGCCAGGGGGTATACAATGAGCAGTTCTTC	CASSLFGQGVYNEQFF
-	TRBJ1-4	15	TRBV18	-	TGTGCCAGCTCACCACTAGGGGCACCTAATGAAAAACTGTTTTTT	CASSPLGAPNEKLFF
-	TRBJ1-1	17	TRBV5-5	-	TGTGCCAGCAGCTTGGAAGGGTTTTTTAGGGGGAACACTGAAGCTTTCTTT	CASSLEGFFRGNTEAFF
-	TRBJ1-1	15	TRBV7-3	-	TGTGCCAGCAGCTTCGGCGCGGCGAAGGGCACTGAAGCTTTCTTT	CASSFGAAKGTEAFF
-	TRBJ2-7	12	TRBV5-1	-	TGCGCCAGCAGCTTGGCCCCCCACGAGCAGTACTTC	CASSLAPHEQYF
-	TRBJ2-1	14	TRBV5-1	-	TGCGCCAGCAGCCCTATTCAGGGGAGGAATGAGCAGTTCTTC	CASSPIQGRNEQFF
few	TRBJ2-5	16	TRBV13	TRBD2	TGTGCCAGCAGCCCCTCTAGCGGGGGACGCCTGGAGACCCAGTACTTC	CASSPSSGGRLETQYF
-	TRBJ1-1	16	TRBV2	TRBD1	TGTGCCAGCACCGAGATCTTAGACAGGGGGTCCACTGAAGCTTTCTTT	CASTEILDRGSTEAFF